The rows below give T cell receptor beta chains drawn from one sample of a study of shared clonotypes between healthy human individuals. The table came from immunoSEQ multiplex PCR; TCRdb's copy has only in-frame clones and leaves some out. Of approximately 500,000 clones listed, 95% to 97% are singletons. The sample consisted of naive CD4+ T cells sorted from blood. The source of these receptors is a woman in her twenties or thirties in good health. The CDR3 runs from the conserved cysteine through the conserved F or W. A D gene is named only where the DNA matches it firmly. Not all rows give a size; the values are once, few, many and, for expanded clones, a class.

>TRBJ1-1|TRBV5-1|.|TRBD1
CASSLGSEGGAGLAFF
TGCGCCAGCAGCTTGGGAAGTGAAGGGGGCGCCGGACTGGCTTTCTTT
>TRBJ1-1|TRBV28|.|TRBD1
CASSDPQGGTEAFF
TGTGCCAGCAGTGATCCACAGGGGGGTACTGAAGCTTTCTTT
>TRBJ2-5|TRBV19|.|TRBD2
CASSTGLADQETQYF
TGTGCCAGTAGTACCGGACTAGCAGACCAAGAGACCCAGTACTTC
>TRBJ2-1|TRBV28|few|.
CASSSRAEEQFF
TGTGCCAGCAGTTCTCGGGCCGAAGAGCAGTTCTTC
>TRBJ2-5|TRBV4-1|.|.
CASSQFVTQYF
TGCGCCAGCAGCCAATTCGTGACCCAGTACTTC
>TRBJ1-4|TRBV4-1|.|.
CASSLIPGVIGKLFF
TGCGCCAGCAGCCTTATCCCCGGGGTTATAGGAAAACTGTTTTTT
>TRBJ1-1|TRBV7-9|.|.
CASSRRNTKNTEAFF
TGTGCCAGCAGTCGACGGAATACGAAGAACACTGAAGCTTTCTTT
>TRBJ2-3|TRBV5-4|.|.
CASSLTSTGGGDTQYF
TGTGCCAGCAGCTTGACTTCGACCGGGGGAGGAGATACGCAGTATTTT
>TRBJ2-1|TRBV7-2|.|TRBD2
CASSLTVTSGNNEQFF
TGTGCCAGCAGCTTAACGGTGACTAGCGGAAACAATGAGCAGTTCTTC
>TRBJ2-7|TRBV28|.|TRBD1
CASSLHPRTGNSYEQYF
TGTGCCAGCAGTTTACACCCCCGGACAGGGAACTCCTACGAGCAGTACTTC
>TRBJ1-3|TRBV11-3|.|.
CASSLGSTPGNTIYF
TGTGCCAGCAGCTTAGGCAGTACGCCCGGAAACACCATATATTTT
>TRBJ2-7|TRBV5-1|.|.
CASSLASGSFYEQYF
TGCGCCAGCAGCTTGGCGTCAGGATCATTCTACGAGCAGTACTTC
>TRBJ2-5|TRBV28|.|.
CASSFLETQYF
TGTGCCAGCAGTTTCTTAGAGACCCAGTACTTC
>TRBJ2-6|TRBV6-5|.|.
CATARGSGANVLTF
TGTGCCACCGCTCGGGGCTCTGGGGCCAACGTCCTGACTTTC
>TRBJ2-1|TRBV2|.|TRBD1
CASREQGYEQFF
TGTGCCAGCAGGGAACAGGGGTATGAGCAGTTCTTC
>TRBJ2-2|TRBV2|.|TRBD1
CASRAPGTATGELFF
TGTGCCAGCAGAGCCCCCGGGACAGCCACCGGGGAGCTGTTTTTT
>TRBJ2-5|TRBV30|.|.
CAWRTEETQYF
TGTGCCTGGAGAACGGAAGAGACCCAGTACTTC
>TRBJ1-1|TRBV6-5|.|.
CASSYHRGGNTEAFF
TGTGCCAGCAGTTACCATAGGGGAGGGAACACTGAAGCTTTCTTT
>TRBJ1-3|TRBV6-4|.|.
CASSAPTDIRFKEDTIYF
TGTGCCAGCAGTGCGCCCACGGACATACGATTCAAGGAGGACACCATATATTTT
>TRBJ1-1|TRBV20-1|few|.
CSARENTEAFF
TGCAGTGCTAGGGAGAACACTGAAGCTTTCTTT
>TRBJ2-5|TRBV11-3|.|.
CASSSRQNQETQYF
TGTGCCAGCAGCTCTCGACAGAACCAAGAGACCCAGTACTTC
>TRBJ2-3|TRBV7-6|.|.
CASSPEAGPTDTQYF
TGTGCCAGCAGCCCGGAGGCGGGCCCCACAGATACGCAGTATTTT
>TRBJ2-1|TRBV11-3|.|.
CASSRDYNEQFF
TGTGCCAGCAGCCGGGATTACAATGAGCAGTTCTTC
>TRBJ1-6|TRBV7-9|once|TRBD1
CASSFQGDNSPLHF
TGTGCCAGCAGCTTCCAGGGGGACAATTCACCCCTCCACTTT
>TRBJ2-5|TRBV18|.|.
CASSQQSGQGNF
TGTGCCAGCTCACAACAATCAGGGCAGGGGAACTTC
>TRBJ2-1|TRBV28|.|.
CASNLMDNEQFF
TGTGCCAGCAACTTAATGGACAATGAGCAGTTCTTC
>TRBJ1-6|TRBV4-1|.|.
CASSQNRDSPLHF
TGCGCCAGCAGCCAGAACAGGGATTCACCCCTCCACTTT
>TRBJ1-4|TRBV4-2|.|.
CASRDVGQGYEKLFF
TGTGCCAGCAGAGACGTGGGGCAGGGTTATGAAAAACTGTTTTTT
>TRBJ2-3|TRBV19|.|.
CASSIPSYTYPSTDTQYF
TGTGCCAGTAGTATTCCCTCTTACACGTACCCGAGCACAGATACGCAGTATTTT
>TRBJ2-1|TRBV11-2|.|.
CASSYPAAGNEQFF
TGTGCCAGCAGCTATCCAGCTGCCGGAAATGAGCAGTTCTTC
>TRBJ1-2|TRBV5-3|.|.
CARSHYHVLWGGDRYTF
TGTGCCAGAAGCCATTATCATGTACTATGGGGGGGTGATCGCTACACCTTC
>TRBJ2-7|TRBV15|.|.
CATSRDRGNEQYF
TGTGCCACCAGCAGAGACAGGGGCAACGAGCAGTACTTC
>TRBJ2-3|TRBV11-1|once|TRBD2
CASSPRGLAISTDTQYF
TGTGCCAGCAGCCCTAGGGGACTAGCGATTAGCACAGATACGCAGTATTTT
>TRBJ1-1|TRBV6-5|.|.
CASSYSSSVNTEAFF
TGTGCCAGCAGTTACTCTTCCTCGGTGAACACTGAAGCTTTCTTT
>TRBJ1-4|TRBV6-5|.|.
CASSTRTEKLFF
TGTGCCAGCAGTACAAGAACTGAAAAACTGTTTTTT
>TRBJ2-2|TRBV27|.|TRBD2
CASSLSASLAGYTGELFF
TGTGCCAGCAGTTTATCAGCCTCACTAGCGGGATACACCGGGGAGCTGTTTTTT
>TRBJ1-4|TRBV30|.|.
CAWSGKTTNEKLFF
TGTGCCTGGAGTGGAAAAACAACTAATGAAAAACTGTTTTTT
>TRBJ1-2|TRBV6-5|.|.
CASSTQVQNPYGYTF
TGTGCCAGCAGTACCCAAGTTCAGAACCCCTATGGCTACACCTTC
>TRBJ2-2|TRBV18|.|TRBD2
CASSPGTSTGELFF
TGTGCCAGCTCACCAGGGACTAGTACCGGGGAGCTGTTTTTT
>TRBJ2-1|TRBV7-2|.|.
CASSLQNNEQFF
TGTGCCAGCAGCTTACAGAACAATGAGCAGTTCTTC
>TRBJ2-1|TRBV7-2|.|.
CASSLLATNDEQFF
TGTGCCAGCAGCTTGCTAGCGACGAACGATGAGCAGTTCTTC
>TRBJ2-7|TRBV10-2|.|.
CASKERDTYEQYF
TGCGCCAGCAAAGAACGAGACACCTACGAGCAGTACTTC
>TRBJ2-7|TRBV7-2|.|.
CASSPLAGGLGEQYF
TGTGCCAGCAGCCCGCTTGCCGGGGGACTGGGCGAGCAGTACTTC
>TRBJ2-2|TRBV30|.|.
CAWSVIVNTGELFF
TGTGCCTGGAGTGTAATTGTGAACACCGGGGAGCTGTTTTTT
>TRBJ2-7|TRBV11-2|.|.
CASSLERGYEQYF
TGTGCCAGCAGCTTAGAAAGGGGTTATGAGCAGTACTTC
>TRBJ2-7|TRBV6-1|.|.
CASRTLRTDEQYF
TGTGCCAGCAGGACCCTAAGGACGGACGAGCAGTACTTC
>TRBJ2-5|TRBV2|.|TRBD2
CASSEGLAGVETQYF
TGTGCCAGCAGCGAGGGACTAGCGGGAGTTGAGACCCAGTACTTC
>TRBJ2-1|TRBV27|once|TRBD2
CASTPLIAGRASEQFF
TGTGCCAGCACTCCGCTAATAGCGGGGCGCGCTAGTGAGCAGTTCTTC